The rows below give T cell receptor beta chains drawn from one sample of a study of blood T cell repertoires in COVID-19. Some clones are missing from TCRdb's copy, which holds only in-frame ones; the method was immunoSEQ multiplex PCR. The table has fewer than 130,000 clones, 69% seen once. The specimen sequenced was peripheral blood. The receptors shown here come from an elderly man with acute or convalescent COVID-19. Each CDR3 is given with its conserved first and last residue. A D gene is named only where the DNA matches it firmly. The size entry is marked missing in some rows and otherwise reads once, few, many or a size class.

j_call: TRBJ2-3; clone_size: NA; v_call: TRBV5-1; d_call: TRBD2; cdr3_length: 15; cdr3_nt: TGCGCCAGCCGACTAGCGGGAGGCCGCACAGATACGCAGTATTTT; cdr3_aa: CASRLAGGRTDTQYF
j_call: TRBJ2-1; clone_size: NA; v_call: TRBV30; d_call: TRBD2; cdr3_length: 13; cdr3_nt: TGTGCCTGGAGAGGCCGGGGGGGTAATGAGCAGTTCTTC; cdr3_aa: CAWRGRGGNEQFF
j_call: TRBJ1-5; clone_size: NA; v_call: TRBV19; d_call: TRBD1; cdr3_length: 15; cdr3_nt: TGTGCCAGTAGTAATCAAGGGACAGGGGGGCAGCCCCAGCATTTT; cdr3_aa: CASSNQGTGGQPQHF
j_call: TRBJ2-5; clone_size: NA; v_call: TRBV7-2; d_call: TRBD1; cdr3_length: 15; cdr3_nt: TGTGCCAGCAGCTTACCGGGACAGAGCCAAGAGACCCAGTACTTC; cdr3_aa: CASSLPGQSQETQYF
j_call: TRBJ1-6; clone_size: NA; v_call: TRBV2; d_call: TRBD1; cdr3_length: 15; cdr3_nt: TGTGCCAGCTCCCCTTCGGCAGGGGGGAATTCACCCCTCCACTTT; cdr3_aa: CASSPSAGGNSPLHF
j_call: TRBJ1-1; clone_size: NA; v_call: TRBV20-1; d_call: NA; cdr3_length: 10; cdr3_nt: TGCACGCTTAGGGGGACTGAAGCTTTCTTT; cdr3_aa: CTLRGTEAFF
j_call: TRBJ1-2; clone_size: NA; v_call: TRBV18; d_call: NA; cdr3_length: 16; cdr3_nt: TGTGCCAGCTCAACCCTCGGGACATCGCTCAACTATGGCTACACCTTC; cdr3_aa: CASSTLGTSLNYGYTF
j_call: TRBJ2-2; clone_size: few; v_call: TRBV28; d_call: NA; cdr3_length: 17; cdr3_nt: TGTGCCAGCAGTTTATCTCCGGGATCCCGAAACACCGGGGAGCTGTTTTTT; cdr3_aa: CASSLSPGSRNTGELFF
j_call: TRBJ1-1; clone_size: NA; v_call: TRBV5-4; d_call: NA; cdr3_length: 11; cdr3_nt: TGTGCCAGCAGCGCGGGCAGTGAAGCTTTCTTT; cdr3_aa: CASSAGSEAFF
j_call: TRBJ1-4; clone_size: NA; v_call: TRBV2; d_call: NA; cdr3_length: 15; cdr3_nt: TGTGCCAGCAACGGTCAAGGACAGTCTAATGAAAAACTGTTTTTT; cdr3_aa: CASNGQGQSNEKLFF
j_call: TRBJ2-7; clone_size: NA; v_call: TRBV4-2; d_call: NA; cdr3_length: 13; cdr3_nt: TGTGCCAGCAGCCAAGATTCGAGCTACGAGCAGTACTTC; cdr3_aa: CASSQDSSYEQYF
j_call: TRBJ2-4; clone_size: once; v_call: TRBV6-2/TRBV6-3; d_call: TRBD1; cdr3_length: 17; cdr3_nt: TGTGCCAGCAGCCGAGGACAGGCCTTAATAGCCAAAAACATTCAGTACTTC; cdr3_aa: CASSRGQALIAKNIQYF
j_call: TRBJ1-2; clone_size: NA; v_call: TRBV27; d_call: TRBD1; cdr3_length: 16; cdr3_nt: TGTGCCAGCAGTCCGAGGATCCTTGGGACAGCTTATGGCTACACCTTC; cdr3_aa: CASSPRILGTAYGYTF
j_call: TRBJ1-1; clone_size: NA; v_call: TRBV7-9; d_call: NA; cdr3_length: 12; cdr3_nt: TGTGCCAGCAGCCTGATCCGGGTTGAGGCTTTCTTT; cdr3_aa: CASSLIRVEAFF